The 32 T cell receptor beta chains given below trace back to one sample, sequenced in a study of T cell responses to AZD1222 COVID-19 vaccine. Produced via immunoSEQ multiplex PCR; TCRdb's table is partial and in-frame only. The table includes about 150,000 clones, roughly 93% detected once. The input for sequencing was peripheral blood, taken on day 0 of AZD1222 vaccination. These TCRs come from an adult in good health.

The V gene is TRBV30, the J gene TRBJ2-1, with unresolved D. The CDR3 contains 13 residues. From germline, CDR1 is GTSNPN and CDR2 SVGIG (reference sequence). Trimming removed 4 bases at V and 0 bases at J, with 7 bases between. The CDR3 region is CAWTQISYNEQFF. CDR3 nucleotide sequence: TGTGCCTGGACACAGATCTCCTACAATGAGCAGTTCTTC.

This chain connects TRBV5-5 to TRBJ2-6; the D is unclear. The CDR3 totals 16 residues. Trimming took 0 bases from V and 2 from J, leaving 9 bases between them. CDR1 is SGHKS, CDR2 YYEKEE, per germline (reference sequence). The CDR3 DNA follows: TGTGCCAGCAGCTTGGAGGTAGGGACTGGGGCCAACGTCCTGACTTTC. Amino acid sequence: CASSLEVGTGANVLTF.

The chain has TRBV29-1 and TRBJ1-4, with D unresolved. The CDR3 spans 11 residues. Deletions cut 7 bases from V and 5 bases from J, with 8 bases between. CDR1 and CDR2 from the germline V gene are SQVTM and ANQGSEA. The CDR3 sequence: CSAEQNEKLFF. The CDR3 DNA sequence: TGCAGCGCCGAACAGAATGAAAAACTGTTTTTT.

This clone was found once. V usage is TRBV14 and J usage is TRBJ1-1; D remains unclear. Germline V CDR1 and CDR2: SGHDN, FVKESK. The CDR3 contains 12 residues. Trimming removed 3 bases at V and 11 bases at J, with 13 bases between. CDR3 in amino acids: CASSHSGGVAFF. CDR3 nucleotides: TGTGCCAGCAGCCATTCGGGAGGTGTTGCTTTCTTT.

V is TRBV4-2 and J is TRBJ2-1, with 8 nucleotides matching TRBD2. CDR1 and CDR2 from the germline V gene are LGHNA and YNFKEQ. The V and J ends lost 3 bases and 0 bases, in that order; junction bases with no gene match: 7. The CDR3 is 17 residues long. CDR3 sequence reads: CASSQDTSGGSYNEQFF. The CDR3 DNA is TGTGCCAGCAGCCAGGACACTAGCGGAGGCTCCTACAATGAGCAGTTCTTC.

This chain's CDR3 is CASSSSGQGAGGTQYF. In nucleotides, the CDR3 is TGCGCCAGCAGCTCCTCTGGACAGGGGGCTGGCGGGACCCAGTACTTC. This chain uses TRBV5-1 with TRBJ2-5, with TRBD1 identical over 11 bases. The CDR3 spans 16 residues. Germline V lookup: CDR1 SGHRS, CDR2 YFSETQ. V was pared by 3 bases and J by 7 bases, with 11 bases of the junction left unmatched.

V usage is TRBV7-3 and J usage is TRBJ1-5, with a tentative D call TRBD1 (6 bases). The CDR3 is 13 residues long. V was clipped by 4 bases and J by 4 bases, with 8 bases between them. Germline V CDR1 and CDR2: SGHTA, FQGTGA. CDR3 in DNA: TGTGCCAGCAGCTCTGACAGGAATCAGCCCCAGCATTTT. This translates into CASSSDRNQPQHF.

This clone was counted only a few times. The rearrangement joins TRBV30 to TRBJ2-7; 11 nucleotides match TRBD1. From germline, CDR1 is GTSNPN and CDR2 SVGIG (reference sequence). CDR3 length: 15 amino acids. J gave up 3 bases and V 2 bases, and 6 bases lay outside the gene matches. DNA of the CDR3: TGTGCCTGGAGTAACCGGGACAGGGGGTTCTACGAGCAGTACTTC. Residues: CAWSNRDRGFYEQYF.

This clone turned up a few times. This chain joins TRBV14 and TRBJ1-2; D is perhaps TRBD1 (5 bases). V was clipped by 5 bases and J by 0 bases, with 7 bases between them. CDR3 size: 13 residues. The germline gives CDR1 SGHDN, CDR2 FVKESK. CDR3 in amino acids: CASSGDANYGYTF. The CDR3 DNA reads TGTGCCAGCAGCGGGGACGCTAACTATGGCTACACCTTC. The full variable domain, in which reference TRBV14 and TRBJ1-2 provide the parts outside the CDR3, is EAGVTQFPSHSVIEKGQTVTLRCDPISGHDNLYWYRRVMGKEIKFLLHFVKESKQDESGMPNNRFLAERTGGTYSTLKVQPAELEDSGVYFCASSGDANYGYTFGSGTRLTVV.

The rearrangement links TRBV13 to TRBJ2-1; 7 bases fit TRBD1. V gave up 3 bases and J gave up 6 bases; unmatched junction bases: 2. Looked up from germline, CDR1 is PRHDT and CDR2 is FYEKMQ (reference sequence). CDR3 length: 13 amino acids. Here the CDR3 DNA reads TGTGCCAGCAGCTTTAACAGGGGCAATGAGCAGTTCTTC. Protein: CASSFNRGNEQFF.

The chain recombines TRBV5-8 with TRBJ1-2, with a weak D call TRBD1 (5 bases). Germline V gene lookup returns CDR1 SGHTS and CDR2 YDEGEE. Trimming removed 0 bases at V and 7 bases at J, with 16 bases between. The CDR3 extends over 15 amino acids. The CDR3 region is CASSLVQGAGPGYTF. CDR3 in DNA: TGTGCCAGCAGCTTGGTCCAGGGAGCCGGACCTGGCTACACCTTC.

V and J are TRBV7-3 and TRBJ2-6; 9 nucleotides match TRBD1. Per germline, CDR1 SGHTA and CDR2 FQGTGA. The CDR3 consists of 18 residues. Trimming at V came to 3 bases and at J to 0 bases, leaving 6 bases not matched to a gene. The CDR3 nucleotides are TGTGCCAGCAGCTTGACAGGGGGATTTCGCTCTGGGGCCAACGTCCTGACTTTC. Encoded protein: CASSLTGGFRSGANVLTF.

This sequence joins TRBV7-2 and TRBJ2-7; D may be TRBD2 (6 bases). In germline, CDR1 is SGHTA, CDR2 FQGNSA. V lost 0 bases and J 3 bases, leaving 12 bases between the germline ends. The CDR3 contains 15 residues. The CDR3 DNA follows: TGTGCCAGCAGCTTAGCGTCCGGGACTGTCTACGAGCAGTACTTC. Translation: CASSLASGTVYEQYF.

J is TRBJ2-3 and V is TRBV3-1 (or the pseudogene TRBV3-2), with D possibly TRBD1 on 6 matching bases. Trimming left V 0 bases short and J 5 bases short, with 15 bases between. This CDR3 spans 16 amino acids. In germline, CDR1 is LGHDT, CDR2 YNNKEL (reference sequence). In DNA, the CDR3 is TGTGCCAGCAGCCAAGATCTGTACAGGGTAGGAGATACGCAGTATTTT. Its protein product is CASSQDLYRVGDTQYF.

This sequence joins TRBV5-5 and TRBJ2-7, with D uncertain. Germline values: CDR1 SGHKS, CDR2 YYEKEE (reference sequence). There are 12 residues in the CDR3. The V end was cut by 0 bases, the J end by 7 bases, with 8 bases between. CDR3 DNA: TGTGCCAGCAGCTTGGGGGCTATTGAGCAGTACTTC. Translation gives CASSLGAIEQYF.

The chain has TRBV27 and TRBJ1-6; a possible D gene is TRBD1 (6 bases). CDR3 length: 14 residues. CDR1 MNHEY and CDR2 SMNVEV come from the germline V gene (reference sequence). V shed 5 bases and J shed 6 bases, with 11 bases lying between them. CDR3 sequence (DNA): TGTGCCAGCAGTATGGACAGTGTTAATTCACCCCTCCACTTT. Its translation is CASSMDSVNSPLHF.

This sequence joins TRBV2 and TRBJ1-5; a weak D match, TRBD1 (5 bases). CDR3 length: 14 residues. The germline V and J ends were trimmed by 7 bases and 6 bases, with 16 bases remaining between them. CDR1 is SNHLY and CDR2 is FYNNEI in the germline V gene. The CDR3 nucleotides read TGTGCCAGCATCGGCCAGGGAGTGGGTCAGCCCCAGCATTTT. Protein product: CASIGQGVGQPQHF.

This clone was observed a few times. V and J are TRBV19 and TRBJ2-5; D is undetermined. V lost 3 bases and J 4 bases, leaving 9 bases between the germline ends. Germline V lookup: CDR1 LNHDA, CDR2 SQIVND (reference sequence). This CDR3 has 13 residues. In DNA, the CDR3 is TGTGCCAGTAGTATCAACTACCGAGAGACCCAGTACTTC. Protein: CASSINYRETQYF.

The V gene is TRBV11-2, the J gene TRBJ2-7, with D possibly being TRBD1 (6 bases). Germline CDR1 reads SGHAT; CDR2 reads FQNNGV. Deletions cut 4 bases from V and 5 bases from J, with 15 bases between. The CDR3 is 14 residues long. The CDR3 here is CASSSEGVGDEQYF. The CDR3 DNA follows: TGTGCCAGCAGCTCCGAGGGGGTGGGGGACGAGCAGTACTTC. The variable domain in full, with the rest retrieved from reference TRBV11-2 and TRBJ2-7, is EAGVAQSPRYKIIEKRQSVAFWCNPISGHATLYWYQQILGQGPKLLIQFQNNGVVDDSQLPKDRFSAERLKGVDSTLKIQPAKLEDSAVYLCASSSEGVGDEQYFGPGTRLTVT.

Note on this clone: The sample holds other DNA sequences that translate to the same CDR3. V gene TRBV6-1 combines with J gene TRBJ1-2; D gene uncertain. Germline V lookup: CDR1 MNHNS, CDR2 SASEGT. The CDR3 spans 14 residues. Trimming cost V 3 bases and J 0 bases, with 8 bases left between them. The CDR3, as DNA: TGTGCCAGCAGTGACCCGGGAACTAACTATGGCTACACCTTC. Encoded protein: CASSDPGTNYGYTF.

The chain combines TRBV28 with TRBJ2-3; 10 positions agree with TRBD2. The CDR3 is 16 amino acids. Germline V gene lookup returns CDR1 MDHEN and CDR2 SYDVKM. V gave up 4 bases and J gave up 2 bases; unmatched junction bases: 6. As DNA, the CDR3 is TGTGCCAGCAGTTCCCGAACTAGCGGGAACACAGATACGCAGTATTTT. It codes for CASSSRTSGNTDTQYF.

The chain carries TRBV27 and TRBJ1-5; TRBD1 matches 7 bases. From germline, CDR1 is MNHEY and CDR2 SMNVEV (reference sequence). V dropped 5 bases and J dropped 4; count of bases not matched to a gene: 8. The CDR3 contains 15 residues. The CDR3 DNA follows: TGTGCCAGCAGTCGTAGACAGGGAGGAAATCAGCCCCAGCATTTT. This gives the protein CASSRRQGGNQPQHF.

Of note for this clone: The sample carries other DNA sequences with the same CDR3. This chain uses TRBV19 with TRBJ1-2, with D unclear. The CDR3 consists of 14 residues. Germline assignment: CDR1 LNHDA and CDR2 SQIVND (reference sequence). V dropped 1 base and J dropped 1 base, with 7 bases sitting between them. DNA for the CDR3: TGTGCCAGTAGTATAGGCCCGGGTAACTATGGCTACACCTTC. Translation: CASSIGPGNYGYTF.

The chain recombines TRBV3-1 (or the pseudogene TRBV3-2) with TRBJ1-4, with TRBD1 matching over 10 bases. Trimming took 3 bases from V and 7 from J; bases not matched to a gene: 8. CDR1 is LGHDT, CDR2 YNNKEL, per germline (reference sequence). This CDR3 contains 16 residues. The CDR3 DNA is TGTGCCAGCAGCCACGGGACAGGGGCGTACGGTGAAAAACTGTTTTTT. This gives the protein CASSHGTGAYGEKLFF.

The rearrangement joins TRBV25-1 to TRBJ2-3; D tentatively fits TRBD1 or TRBD2 (6 bases each). Germline assignment: CDR1 MGHDK and CDR2 SYGVNS. The CDR3 sequence is 15 residues long. The V gene lost 0 bases and the J gene lost 4 bases, with 11 bases spanning the gap. CDR3 nucleotides: TGTGCCAGCAGTGAATATAGGGGGGCGGCAGATACGCAGTATTTT. It encodes CASSEYRGAADTQYF.

The V gene is TRBV19, the J gene TRBJ2-3; 12 nucleotides align to TRBD1. V lost 5 bases, J lost 2 bases, and 8 bases stayed unmatched. CDR3 length: 17 amino acids. In germline, CDR1 is LNHDA, CDR2 SQIVND (reference sequence). The DNA of the CDR3 is TGTGCCAGTAGTGCCCGGGACAGGGGGCAAAACACAGATACGCAGTATTTT. Encoded protein: CASSARDRGQNTDTQYF.

V gene TRBV10-3 combines with J gene TRBJ1-1; D possibly corresponds to TRBD1 (6 bases). The CDR3 spans 14 residues. Trimming took off 7 bases at V and 2 bases at J, with 14 bases between the two ends. Germline V gene data show CDR1 as ENHRY and CDR2 as SYGVKD. CDR3 region: CAIKWGHLNTEAFF. The CDR3 DNA reads as TGTGCCATCAAGTGGGGACATCTTAACACTGAAGCTTTCTTT.

The chain recombines TRBV28 with TRBJ1-2; 8 bases line up with TRBD1. The CDR3 runs 13 residues. J gave up 8 bases and V 2 bases, and 4 bases lay outside the gene matches. Per germline, CDR1 MDHEN and CDR2 SYDVKM. CDR3 nucleotides: TGTGCCAGCAGTTTACCGGACAGGGAGGGCTACACCTTC. Protein product: CASSLPDREGYTF.

This clone was seen a single time. Other DNA sequences of this sample code for an identical CDR3. The CDR3 coding sequence is TGTGCCACCAGTGAGGCAGGGGGCTACGAGCAGTACTTC. Residues: CATSEAGGYEQYF. The chain links TRBV24-1 to TRBJ2-7; TRBD1 agrees at 7 bases. In germline, CDR1 is KGHDR, CDR2 SFDVKD. Trimming at V came to 4 bases and at J to 3 bases, leaving 2 bases not matched to a gene. The CDR3 is 13 residues long.

The rearrangement uses TRBV18 and TRBJ1-2; D remains unclear. V dropped 5 bases and J dropped 4 bases, with 14 bases sitting between them. The CDR3 is 14 residues long. The V gene's germline CDR1 is KGHSH and CDR2 LQKENI. This chain's CDR3 is CASSENPRGYGYTF. CDR3 sequence (DNA): TGTGCCAGCTCAGAGAATCCCCGGGGCTATGGCTACACCTTC.

The chain couples TRBV4-1 to TRBJ2-7; D is perhaps TRBD1 (5 bases). The CDR3 is 16 amino acids. V was clipped by 0 bases and J by 2 bases, with 14 bases between them. In germline, CDR1 is MGHRA, CDR2 YSYEKL. The CDR3 DNA reads as TGCGCCAGCAGCCAAGAGGTGTCCGACAGAGCCTACGAGCAGTACTTC. Its translation is CASSQEVSDRAYEQYF.

J is TRBJ1-1 and V is TRBV12-3 or TRBV12-4; no definite D call. Between the trimmed V and J ends, which lost 6 bases and 3 bases, there was a span of 11 bases. This CDR3 has 13 residues. The DNA for the CDR3 is TGTGCCAGCAGAGACGCGGGAGACACTGAAGCTTTCTTT. This translates into CASRDAGDTEAFF.